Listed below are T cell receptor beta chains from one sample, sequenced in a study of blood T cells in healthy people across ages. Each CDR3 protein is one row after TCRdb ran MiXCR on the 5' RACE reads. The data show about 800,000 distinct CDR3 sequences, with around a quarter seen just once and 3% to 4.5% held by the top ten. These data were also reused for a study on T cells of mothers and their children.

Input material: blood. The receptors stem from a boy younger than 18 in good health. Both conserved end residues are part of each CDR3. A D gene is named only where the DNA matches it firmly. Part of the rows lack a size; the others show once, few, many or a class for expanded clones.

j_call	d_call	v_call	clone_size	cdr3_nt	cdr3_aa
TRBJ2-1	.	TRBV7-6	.	TGTGCCAGCAGCTTAGCGGCTCACAATGAGCAGTTCTTC	CASSLAAHNEQFF
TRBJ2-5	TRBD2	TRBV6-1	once	TGTGCCAGCAGTCTACCGGGGGGGCGGGGTGAGACCCAGTACTTC	CASSLPGGRGETQYF
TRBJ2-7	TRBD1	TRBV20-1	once	TGCAGTGCTAGGGGGACAGGGGATTACGGCGAGCAGTACTTC	CSARGTGDYGEQYF
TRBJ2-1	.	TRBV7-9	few	TGTACCAGCAGAAACAGGGCCGGGAATGAGCAGTTCTTC	CTSRNRAGNEQFF
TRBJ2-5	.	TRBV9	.	TGTGCCAGCAGCGTAGCGGGGGCTCGGGAGACCCAGTACTTC	CASSVAGARETQYF
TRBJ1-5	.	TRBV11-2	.	TGTGCCAGCAGCTTATTCGGGACGGTTAATCAGCCCCAGCATTTT	CASSLFGTVNQPQHF
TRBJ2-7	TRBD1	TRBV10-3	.	TGTGCCATCAACCCGGGGACAGGGAACGAGCAGTACTTC	CAINPGTGNEQYF
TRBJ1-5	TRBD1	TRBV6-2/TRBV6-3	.	TGTGCCAGCAGAAAACCCCCGGACAGGGGGCGTAATCAGCCCCAGCATTTT	CASRKPPDRGRNQPQHF
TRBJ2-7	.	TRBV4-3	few	TGCGCCAGCAGCCAAGACGCTCCCCCCGGGGCCTACGAGCAGTACTTC	CASSQDAPPGAYEQYF
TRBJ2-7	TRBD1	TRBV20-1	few	TGCAGTGCCGCACGGGACAGGGGGCCTTTTGAGCAGTACTTC	CSAARDRGPFEQYF
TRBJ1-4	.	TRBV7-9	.	TGTGCCAGCAGTACCCGGGACACTCGTAATGAAAAACTGTTTTTT	CASSTRDTRNEKLFF
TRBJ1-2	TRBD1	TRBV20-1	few	TGCAGTGCTAGACCTAGACAGGGTTTCTATGGCTACACCTTC	CSARPRQGFYGYTF
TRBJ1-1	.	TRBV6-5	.	TGTGCCAGCAGGGAAGGGGTAGCATTGAACACTGAAGCTTTCTTT	CASREGVALNTEAFF
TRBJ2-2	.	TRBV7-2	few	TGTGCCAGCAGCTTAAAACAGTACACCGGGGAGCTGTTTTTT	CASSLKQYTGELFF
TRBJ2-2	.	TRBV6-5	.	TGTGCCAGCAGTTATTACGGCGGGACCTCCGGTACCGGGGAGCTGTTTTTT	CASSYYGGTSGTGELFF
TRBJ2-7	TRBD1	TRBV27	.	TGTGCCAGCAGTGACACCGGGACAGGGAAATACGCGCAGTACTTC	CASSDTGTGKYAQYF
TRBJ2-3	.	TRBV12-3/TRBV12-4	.	TGTGCCAGCAGTAATAGAGGGGCGGAAGATACGCAGTATTTT	CASSNRGAEDTQYF
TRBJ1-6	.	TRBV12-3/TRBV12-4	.	TGTGCCTCCGGGCCCGGTCCGGCTTCACCCCTCCACTTT	CASGPGPASPLHF
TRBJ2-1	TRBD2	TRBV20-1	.	TGCAGTGCTGCCCACCTTACTAGCGGGAGTTACAATGAGCAGTTCTTC	CSAAHLTSGSYNEQFF
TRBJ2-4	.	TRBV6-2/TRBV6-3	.	TGTGCCAGCAGTTTTCCCGGGACACGAGCCAAAAACATTCAGTACTTC	CASSFPGTRAKNIQYF
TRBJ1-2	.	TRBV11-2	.	TGTGCCAGCAGCTTAGTCCCGGGGGCGGACGGCTACACCTTC	CASSLVPGADGYTF
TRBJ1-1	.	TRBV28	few	TGTGCCAGCAGTTTCCTCCACGGTGAAGCTTTCTTT	CASSFLHGEAFF
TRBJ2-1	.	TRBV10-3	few	TGTGCCATCAGTGAGTCGGGGGCCAGGGGTGAGCAGTTCTTC	CAISESGARGEQFF
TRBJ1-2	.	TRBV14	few	TGTGCCAGCAGCCAAAAACAGAGCCCAGGAGGCTACACCTTC	CASSQKQSPGGYTF
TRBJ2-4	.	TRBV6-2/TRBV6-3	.	TGTGCCAGCAGTTACTCGGAAGCAGCCAAAAACATTCAGTACTTC	CASSYSEAAKNIQYF
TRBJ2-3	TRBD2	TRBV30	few	TGTGCCTGGAGTATAGGGAGCGGGGTGGCCGATACGCAGTATTTT	CAWSIGSGVADTQYF
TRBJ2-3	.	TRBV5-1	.	TGCGCCAGCAGCTTGGCTTACACTACTGCGATGGATACGCAGTATTTT	CASSLAYTTAMDTQYF
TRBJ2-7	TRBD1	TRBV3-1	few	TGTGCCAGCAGCCAAGATCTTAAGGACAGGGGGATCCCCTACGAGCAGTACTTC	CASSQDLKDRGIPYEQYF
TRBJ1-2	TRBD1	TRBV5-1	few	TGCGCCAGCAGCTTGGCCTCGACAGGGGGCAACTATGGCTACACCTTC	CASSLASTGGNYGYTF
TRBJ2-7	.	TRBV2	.	TGTGCCAGCACGAGGCCCGACAGGCCCAGGGAGCAGTACTTC	CASTRPDRPREQYF
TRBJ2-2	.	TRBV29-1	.	TGCAGCGTTGAAGCTCCAAACCCTGTCACACAGAACACCGGGGAGCTGTTTTTT	CSVEAPNPVTQNTGELFF
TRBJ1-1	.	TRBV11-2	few	TGTGCCAGCAGCTTACTCTTGTACACTGAAGCTTTCTTT	CASSLLLYTEAFF
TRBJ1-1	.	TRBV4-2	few	TGTGCCAGCAGCCAAGAAAATGAGTACACTGAAGCTTTCTTT	CASSQENEYTEAFF
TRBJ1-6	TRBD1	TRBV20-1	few	TGCAGTGCCTTGGACAGGGGTTTTTCACCCCTCCACTTT	CSALDRGFSPLHF
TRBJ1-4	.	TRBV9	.	TGTGCCAGCAGCCCACGGGCGAGGGTAGAAGAAAAACTGTTTTTT	CASSPRARVEEKLFF
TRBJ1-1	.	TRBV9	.	TGTGCCAGCAGAAGGGACTGGGACACTGAAGCTTTCTTT	CASRRDWDTEAFF
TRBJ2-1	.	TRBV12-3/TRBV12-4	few	TGTGCCAGCAGTTTGCGCGGGTTTTACAATGAGCAGTTCTTC	CASSLRGFYNEQFF
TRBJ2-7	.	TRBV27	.	TGTGCCAGCAGTTTAGGCCGAGGGCACGAGCAGTACTTC	CASSLGRGHEQYF
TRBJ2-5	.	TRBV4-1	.	TGCGCCAGCAGCCCGCGGATCCAAGAGACCCAGTACTTC	CASSPRIQETQYF
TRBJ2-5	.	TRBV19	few	TGTGCCAGTAGTATAGCCCCTGGAGAGACCCAGTACTTC	CASSIAPGETQYF
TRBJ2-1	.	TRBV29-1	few	TGCAGCGCCCAAACCTCGGGGGCTAGCCATGAGCAGTTCTTC	CSAQTSGASHEQFF
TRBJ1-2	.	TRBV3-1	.	TGTGCCAGCAGCCAGGACCATGGCTACACCTTC	CASSQDHGYTF